Below are 2 T cell receptor beta chains sequenced from a single sample in a study of cytomegalovirus exposure and HLA in healthy donors. The PCR ran on 60 Vbeta and 13 Jbeta primers. The repertoire was sequenced with immunoSEQ multiplex PCR; TCRdb's copy has only in-frame clones and lacks some. The sample yields over 150,000 clones, approximately 80% seen once. The sample was PBMCs. These receptors all stem from a woman aged 40-49 years in good health and CMV-seronegative.

This sequence joins TRBV5-1 and TRBJ2-7; D might be TRBD1 (6 bases). This CDR3 contains 15 residues. Germline V gene lookup returns CDR1 SGHRS and CDR2 YFSETQ. V lost 2 bases to trimming and J lost 3 bases, with 15 bases between them. CDR3 nucleotides: TGCGCCAGCAGCTTCTACCATCAGGGGTTCTACGAGCAGTACTTC. Translation gives CASSFYHQGFYEQYF.

The chain carries TRBV5-1 and TRBJ2-7, with 8 bases identical to TRBD1. This CDR3 has 15 residues. Germline loops: CDR1 SGHRS, CDR2 YFSETQ. With 2 bases clipped from V and 3 bases from J, the junction kept 7 bases outside the gene matches. CDR3 DNA: TGCGCCAGCAGCTTACAGGGACAGGACCTCTACGAGCAGTACTTC. Residues: CASSLQGQDLYEQYF.